These 27 T cell receptor beta chains were sequenced from one sample in a study of blood T cell repertoires in COVID-19. Method: immunoSEQ multiplex PCR; TCRdb's copy keeps in-frame clones and lacks some. The table records about 90,000 clones, less than 85% of them present only once. The source material was peripheral blood. Receptor source: a man between 65 and 85 years old with acute or convalescent COVID-19.

V and J are TRBV7-9 and TRBJ2-1, with TRBD1 identical over 8 bases. This CDR3 has 13 residues. The V segment lost 4 bases and the J segment 5 bases; nucleotides outside the gene matches: 1. The V gene's germline CDR1 is SEHNR and CDR2 FQNEAQ (reference sequence). The CDR3 region is CASSSTGDNEQFF. The CDR3 nucleotides read TGTGCCAGCAGCTCGACAGGGGACAATGAGCAGTTCTTC. Supplemented by reference TRBV7-9 and TRBJ2-1, the full variable domain reads DTGVSQNPRHKITKRGQNVTFRCDPISEHNRLYWYRQTLGQGPEFLTYFQNEAQLEKSRLLSDRFSAERPKGSFSTLEIQRTEQGDSAMYLCASSSTGDNEQFFGPGTRLTVL.

The gene calls are TRBV5-1 and TRBJ1-4, with TRBD1 identical over 9 bases. The junction had 10 bases not matched to a gene; V was cut back by 8 bases and J by 8 bases. In germline, CDR1 is SGHRS, CDR2 YFSETQ. The CDR3 spans 14 residues. CDR3 nucleotides: TGCGCCAGTAGTGCTGGGACAGGGAAAGAAAAACTGTTTTTT. It is translated as CASSAGTGKEKLFF.

This chain connects TRBV11-2 to TRBJ2-1; TRBD2 agrees at 9 bases. The CDR3 sequence is 15 residues long. In germline, CDR1 is SGHAT, CDR2 FQNNGV. The V gene end was trimmed by 4 bases and the J gene end by 6 bases; junction bases not matched to a gene: 7. The CDR3: CASSSQLTSGNEQFF. The DNA for the CDR3 is TGTGCCAGCAGCTCGCAACTGACTAGCGGCAATGAGCAGTTCTTC.

J is TRBJ1-1 and V is TRBV9; possibly TRBD1 for D (6 bases). The V gene lost 0 bases and the J gene lost 8 bases, with 11 bases spanning the gap. Germline V gene data show CDR1 as SGDLS and CDR2 as YYNGEE. This CDR3 comprises 13 residues. CDR3 DNA: TGTGCCAGCAGCGTAGGGCCGACAGGAGAAGCTTTCTTT. Its translation is CASSVGPTGEAFF.

The chain carries TRBV19 and TRBJ1-1; D is undetermined. Germline V lookup: CDR1 LNHDA, CDR2 SQIVND (reference sequence). Trimming left V 6 bases short and J 0 bases short, with 11 bases between. The CDR3 consists of 14 residues. In DNA, the CDR3 is TGTGCCAGTAGGGTGGCGGAATTGAACACTGAAGCTTTCTTT. Protein sequence: CASRVAELNTEAFF.

The chain has TRBV5-8 and TRBJ1-4, with D uncertain. The CDR3 spans 15 residues. Trimming shortened V by 0 bases and J by 5 bases, and 11 bases separated the two germline ends. The germline gives CDR1 SGHTS, CDR2 YDEGEE. This CDR3 reads CASSLGQTNNEKLFF. CDR3 nucleotides: TGTGCCAGCAGCTTGGGGCAGACTAACAATGAAAAACTGTTTTTT. The full variable domain, in which reference TRBV5-8 and TRBJ1-4 provide the parts outside the CDR3, is EAGVTQSPTHLIKTRGQQATLRCSPISGHTSVYWYQQALGLGLQFLLWYDEGEERNRGNFPPRFSGRQFPNYSSELNVNALELEDSALYLCASSLGQTNNEKLFFGSGTQLSVL.

This clone came up many times. The junction departs from germline at one end; a sequencing error may be responsible. The V call is TRBV6-2 or TRBV6-3, the J call TRBJ1-2; D is perhaps TRBD1 (5 bases). Germline lookup yields CDR1 MNHEY and CDR2 SVGEGT. The CDR3 loop spans 14 amino acids. DNA for the CDR3: TGTGCCAGCAGTGACTCTCCCAGGGATCCTGGCTACACCTTC. Protein: CASSDSPRDPGYTF.

The rearrangement joins TRBV30 to TRBJ1-1; possibly TRBD1 for D (6 bases). The CDR3 covers 14 residues. Germline loops: CDR1 GTSNPN, CDR2 SVGIG (reference sequence). V was shortened by 6 bases and J by 3 bases, with 17 bases between the two germline ends. CDR3 sequence: CACPTRGSDTEAFF. CDR3 in DNA: TGTGCCTGCCCTACGAGGGGGTCGGACACTGAAGCTTTCTTT. The whole variable domain, filled in from reference TRBV30 and TRBJ1-1, reads SQTIHQWPATLVQPVGSPLSLECTVEGTSNPNLYWYRQAAGRGLQLLFYSVGIGQISSEVPQNLSASRPQDRQFILSSKKLLLSDSGFYLCACPTRGSDTEAFFGQGTRLTVV.

This chain connects TRBV7-2 to TRBJ2-2, with TRBD2 as a possible D gene (6 bases). Germline V gene sequence: CDR1 SGHTA, CDR2 FQGNSA. V was clipped by 5 bases and J by 5 bases, with 18 bases between them. The CDR3 length is 16 residues. CDR3 sequence: CASSPPTRVYTGELFF. The CDR3 DNA sequence: TGTGCCAGCAGCCCCCCGACTAGAGTTTATACCGGGGAGCTGTTTTTT.

The chain employs TRBV5-1 and TRBJ1-4; D unclear. Germline V gene data show CDR1 as SGHRS and CDR2 as YFSETQ. Trimming removed 3 bases from V and 6 bases from J, with 15 bases in between. The CDR3 is 15 residues long. The CDR3 region is CASSSSRRTDEKLFF. CDR3 sequence (DNA): TGCGCCAGCAGCTCTAGCAGGCGAACGGATGAAAAACTGTTTTTT.

J is TRBJ2-1 and V is TRBV6-1; 12 positions agree with TRBD1. There are 16 residues in the CDR3. The V gene end was trimmed by 2 bases and the J gene end by 7 bases; junction bases not matched to a gene: 6. The germline gives CDR1 MNHNS, CDR2 SASEGT. The CDR3 reads CASSERGQGAWNEQFF. The DNA of the CDR3 is TGTGCCAGCAGTGAAAGGGGACAGGGGGCTTGGAATGAGCAGTTCTTC.

The chain uses TRBV2 and TRBJ1-1; D gene unclear. V dropped 3 bases and J dropped 7 bases, with 12 bases sitting between them. The CDR3 sequence is 13 residues long. Germline V lookup: CDR1 SNHLY, CDR2 FYNNEI. The CDR3 region is CASSDQADLEAFF. The CDR3 DNA reads as TGTGCCAGCAGTGACCAGGCAGACCTTGAAGCTTTCTTT. The whole variable domain, remainder taken from reference TRBV2 and TRBJ1-1, is EPEVTQTPSHQVTQMGQEVILRCVPISNHLYFYWYRQILGQKVEFLVSFYNNEISEKSEIFDDQFSVERPDGSNFTLKIRSTKLEDSAMYFCASSDQADLEAFFGQGTRLTVV.

The V and J genes are TRBV29-1 and TRBJ2-7, with 7 bases identical to TRBD2. Germline-derived CDR1 and CDR2 are SQVTM and ANQGSEA. The trim removed 4 bases at V and 2 bases at J, leaving 5 bases unmatched. This CDR3 contains 13 residues. CDR3 in DNA: TGCAGCGTTGCGGGTGGGAGGGCCTACGAGCAGTACTTC. It codes for CSVAGGRAYEQYF.

About this clone: The identical CDR3 is also encoded by other nucleotide sequences in the sample. The V and J genes are TRBV12-3 or TRBV12-4 and TRBJ1-3, with 9 bases matching TRBD1. The CDR3 is 13 amino acids. Unmatched junction bases numbered 4, after V lost 6 bases and J lost 7 bases. CDR3 protein: CASSRDRGNTIYF. The CDR3 DNA sequence: TGTGCCAGCAGCCGAGACAGGGGGAACACCATATATTTT.

This clone was observed a few times. Germline is not matched at one junction end, which may reflect a read error. V gene TRBV15 combines with J gene TRBJ1-2, with 7 bases aligning to TRBD1. The V gene's germline CDR1 is LNHNV and CDR2 YYDKDF (reference sequence). The CDR3 totals 13 residues. The CDR3 region is CATSRPDTGTVAF. The CDR3 DNA sequence: TGTGCCACCAGCAGACCAGATACCGGGACAGTGGCCTTC. Variable domain in full (rest from reference TRBV15 and TRBJ1-2): DAMVIQNPRYQVTQFGKPVTLSCSQTLNHNVMYWYQQKSSQAPKLLFHYYDKDFNNEADTPDNFQSRRPNTSFCFLDIRSPGLGDTAMYLCATSRPDTGTVAFGSGTRLTVV.

This clone was seen a handful of times. This rearrangement joins TRBV6-5 to TRBJ2-1; 7 bases line up with TRBD2. The J segment lost 3 bases and the V segment lost 0 bases, leaving 5 bases of the junction unmatched. Per the germline V gene, CDR1 is MNHEY and CDR2 is SVGAGI. The CDR3 sequence is 16 residues long. The CDR3 protein is CASSYSSSGNYNEQFF. The CDR3 DNA follows: TGTGCCAGCAGTTACTCGTCCAGCGGGAACTACAATGAGCAGTTCTTC.

The chain couples TRBV18 to TRBJ2-5; unclear D gene. This CDR3 region has 11 residues. The V gene lost 6 bases and the J gene lost 1 base, with 3 bases spanning the gap. Germline lookup yields CDR1 KGHSH and CDR2 LQKENI. In DNA, the CDR3 is TGTGCCAGCTCCGTCCAAGAGACCCAGTACTTC. As protein: CASSVQETQYF.

The chain's CDR3 is CASSLARAGGEKLFF. CDR3 bases: TGTGCCAGCAGCTTAGCCCGGGCCGGAGGTGAAAAACTGTTTTTT. J is TRBJ1-4 and V is TRBV7-2; D call uncertain. V gave up 0 bases and J gave up 7 bases, with 12 bases separating them. The CDR3 loop spans 15 amino acids. The germline CDR1 and CDR2 sequences are SGHTA and FQGNSA.

This chain uses TRBV11-3 with TRBJ1-1; D perhaps matches TRBD1 (5 bases). Germline V CDR1 and CDR2: SGHNT, YENEEA. This CDR3 region has 14 residues. V was trimmed by 6 bases and J by 1 base, leaving 12 bases between them. DNA of the CDR3: TGTGCCAGCAGTCTTTTCGGGGGGAACACTGAAGCTTTCTTT. Translation gives CASSLFGGNTEAFF. The full variable domain, its missing parts supplied by reference TRBV11-3 and TRBJ1-1, is EAGVVQSPRYKIIEKKQPVAFWCNPISGHNTLYWYLQNLGQGPELLIRYENEEAVDDSQLPKDRFSAERLKGVDSTLKIQPAELGDSAVYLCASSLFGGNTEAFFGQGTRLTVV.

A remark on this clone: This same CDR3 is encoded by further DNA sequences in the sample. DNA for the CDR3: TGTGCCAGCAGCTCGGGACAGGGGGTAGGTGGCTACACCTTC. It specifies CASSSGQGVGGYTF. The chain carries TRBV5-4 and TRBJ1-2; 11 positions match TRBD1. This CDR3 spans 14 amino acids. V lost 3 bases and J lost 7; bases outside the gene matches: 5. Germline CDR1 is SGHNT and CDR2 is YYREEE (reference sequence).

This chain joins TRBV10-3 and TRBJ1-5; the match to TRBD1 covers 9 bases. The CDR3 has 19 residues. V dropped 2 bases and J dropped 2; count of bases not matched to a gene: 13. Germline CDR1 reads ENHRY; CDR2 reads SYGVKD. This CDR3 is CAISEPGTGWNIGNQPQHF. The CDR3 DNA is TGTGCCATCAGTGAGCCCGGGACAGGGTGGAATATTGGCAATCAGCCCCAGCATTTT.

The chain uses TRBV7-2 and TRBJ1-1; tentative D call: TRBD1 (6 bases). The CDR3 runs 13 residues. V lost 0 bases and J lost 11, with 13 bases in between. CDR1 is SGHTA, CDR2 FQGNSA, per germline. The CDR3 sequence: CASSLARRGSAFF. The CDR3 DNA follows: TGTGCCAGCAGCTTAGCGCGAAGGGGGAGTGCTTTCTTT. The variable domain in full, completed from reference TRBV7-2 and TRBJ1-1, reads GAGVSQSPSNKVTEKGKDVELRCDPISGHTALYWYRQSLGQGLEFLIYFQGNSAPDKSGLPSDRFSAERTGGSVSTLTIQRTQQEDSAVYLCASSLARRGSAFFGQGTRLTVV.

V usage is TRBV7-2 and J usage is TRBJ1-2, with TRBD1 matching over 7 bases. The CDR3 has 15 amino acids. Looked up from germline, CDR1 is SGHTA and CDR2 is FQGNSA. The V gene end was trimmed by 5 bases and the J gene end by 2 bases; junction bases not matched to a gene: 8. In DNA, the CDR3 is TGTGCCAGCAGCCCCGGACAGGCTAAGAACTATGGCTACACCTTC. This codes for CASSPGQAKNYGYTF.

The V gene is TRBV2, the J gene TRBJ1-2; D is undetermined. Germline V gives CDR1 SNHLY, CDR2 FYNNEI. The CDR3 consists of 12 residues. The V and J ends lost 8 bases and 8 bases respectively, with 15 bases between them. Here the CDR3 DNA reads TGTGCCAGCCAAGCGACCGTGGAGGGCTACACCTTC. It specifies CASQATVEGYTF.

This sequence joins TRBV12-3 or TRBV12-4 and TRBJ1-1; D may be TRBD1 (5 bases). Trimming cost V 6 bases and J 3 bases, with 8 bases left between them. The CDR3 consists of 12 residues. CDR3 nucleotide sequence: TGTGCCAGCAGCAGGGAACACACTGAAGCTTTCTTT. Translating it yields CASSREHTEAFF.

The V and J genes are TRBV7-9 and TRBJ1-4; D not certain. V was cut by 3 bases and J by 8 bases, with 25 bases left in between. Germline V gene lookup returns CDR1 SEHNR and CDR2 FQNEAQ (reference sequence). This CDR3 spans 18 amino acids. The DNA of the CDR3 is TGTGCCAGCAGCTTTGGATCGGCCCCTGGATTTAAACTAGAAAAACTGTTTTTT. It specifies CASSFGSAPGFKLEKLFF.

The chain is built from TRBV5-4 and TRBJ2-7; weak D call: TRBD1 (5 bases). Germline values: CDR1 SGHNT, CDR2 YYREEE (reference sequence). Trimming left V 3 bases short and J 3 bases short, with 13 bases between. The CDR3 extends over 14 amino acids. The CDR3 protein is CASSWVGQNYEQYF. In DNA form, the CDR3 reads TGTGCCAGCAGCTGGGTGGGGCAGAACTACGAGCAGTACTTC.